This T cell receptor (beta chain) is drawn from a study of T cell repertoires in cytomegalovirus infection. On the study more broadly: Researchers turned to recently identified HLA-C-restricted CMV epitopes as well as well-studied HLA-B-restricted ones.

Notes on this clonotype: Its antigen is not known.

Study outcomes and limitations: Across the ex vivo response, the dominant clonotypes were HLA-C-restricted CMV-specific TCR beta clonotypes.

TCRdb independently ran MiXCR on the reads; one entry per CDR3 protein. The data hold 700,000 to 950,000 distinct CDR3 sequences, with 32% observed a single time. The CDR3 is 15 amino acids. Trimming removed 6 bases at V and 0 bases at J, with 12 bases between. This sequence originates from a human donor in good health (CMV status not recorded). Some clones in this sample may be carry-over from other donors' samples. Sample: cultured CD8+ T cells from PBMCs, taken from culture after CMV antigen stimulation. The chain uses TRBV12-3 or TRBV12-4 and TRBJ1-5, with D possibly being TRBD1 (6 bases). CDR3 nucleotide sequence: TGTGCCAGCAGCCGGGGACAATTTAGCAATCAGCCCCAGCATTTT. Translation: CASSRGQFSNQPQHF.